The 24 T cell receptor beta chains given below trace back to one sample, sequenced in a study of CD8 T cells in ankylosing spondylitis. TCRdb reprocessed the 5' RACE reads via MiXCR and lists one record per CDR3 protein. The sample holds 350,000 to 450,000 distinct CDR3 sequences; roughly 22% are singletons and the top ten take approximately 14%. Sequencing input: blood, either unsorted or a sorted T cell fraction (not recorded which). The origin of the receptors is a male donor with ankylosing spondylitis or in good health (not recorded which).

The chain links TRBV27 to TRBJ2-7; 10 nucleotides match TRBD1. With 0 bases clipped from V and 3 bases from J, the junction kept 2 bases outside the gene matches. Germline CDR1 reads MNHEY; CDR2 reads SMNVEV (reference sequence). The CDR3 is 15 residues long. CDR3 DNA: TGTGCCAGCAGTTTATCGAGGACAGGGGGCTACGAGCAGTACTTC. Its translation: CASSLSRTGGYEQYF.

This chain links TRBV7-9 with TRBJ2-2, with 10 bases aligning to TRBD1. J was trimmed by 6 bases and V by 5 bases; bases with no gene match: 12. This CDR3 is 17 amino acids long. The germline gives CDR1 SEHNR, CDR2 FQNEAQ (reference sequence). The CDR3, as DNA: TGTGCCAGCAGCACATTCCCGGGACAGGGGAGTGCCGGGGAGCTGTTTTTT. This sequence encodes CASSTFPGQGSAGELFF. The full variable domain, rest sourced from reference TRBV7-9 and TRBJ2-2, is DTGVSQNPRHKITKRGQNVTFRCDPISEHNRLYWYRQTLGQGPEFLTYFQNEAQLEKSRLLSDRFSAERPKGSFSTLEIQRTEQGDSAMYLCASSTFPGQGSAGELFFGEGSRLTVL.

This clonotype has only a few counts. The chain is built from TRBV4-2 and TRBJ2-7, with 7 positions matching TRBD1. The J segment lost 2 bases and the V segment lost 3 bases, leaving 10 bases of the junction unmatched. CDR3 length: 16 amino acids. The germline CDR1 and CDR2 sequences are LGHNA and YNFKEQ. Here the CDR3 DNA reads TGTGCCAGCAGCCACTCCCCGGGACAGCCGACCTACGAGCAGTACTTC. As protein: CASSHSPGQPTYEQYF.

This clonotype was picked up a small number of times. The rearrangement joins TRBV11-2 to TRBJ2-5; D uncertain. From germline, CDR1 is SGHAT and CDR2 FQNNGV. The CDR3 has 13 residues. The V end was cut by 5 bases, the J end by 5 bases, with 12 bases between. The CDR3 sequence is CASSPLESETQYF. The CDR3 nucleotides are TGTGCCAGCAGCCCCCTTGAGTCGGAGACCCAGTACTTC.

This clonotype was seen a handful of times. CDR3 coding DNA: TGCAGTGCGGCCCCCCCGGGGGCAAGCAATCAGCCCCAGCATTTT. This gives the protein CSAAPPGASNQPQHF. The chain carries TRBV20-1 and TRBJ1-5; a possible D gene is TRBD1 (6 bases). Trimming took off 6 bases at V and 1 base at J, with 16 bases between the two ends. Germline CDR1 DFQATT, CDR2 SNEGSKA (reference sequence). The CDR3 covers 15 residues.

This clonotype was seen only a few times. The chain combines TRBV20-1 with TRBJ2-1; D is perhaps TRBD1 or TRBD2 (6 bases each). The germline V gene has CDR1 DFQATT and CDR2 SNEGSKA (reference sequence). With 6 bases removed from V and 7 bases from J, the gap between germline ends came to 22 bases. This CDR3 is 15 amino acids long. CDR3 nucleotides: TGCAGTGCCTTTGGGGCTGGGGGGCCCGCGAATGAGCAGTTCTTC. Translating it yields CSAFGAGGPANEQFF.

On this clonotype: Germline is not matched at one junction end, which may reflect a read error. The chain carries TRBV6-4 and TRBJ2-3; 7 bases align to TRBD2. CDR1 is MRHNA, CDR2 SNTAGT, per germline. The CDR3 contains 8 residues. CDR3 nucleotide sequence: TGTGCCTCCCGGGAGGCTAGTTTT. Translating gives CASREASF.

The chain links TRBV5-6 to TRBJ2-5, with 12 nucleotides matching TRBD1. The germline gives CDR1 SGHDT, CDR2 YYEEEE. The CDR3 length is 15 residues. V lost 4 bases, J lost 4 bases, and 5 bases stayed unmatched. CDR3 nucleotides: TGTGCCAGCAGCCCCTGGGACAGGGGGCGAGAGACCCAGTACTTC. Translation: CASSPWDRGRETQYF.

The V and J genes are TRBV11-1 and TRBJ2-3; 8 bases fit TRBD1. The V segment lost 3 bases and the J segment 1 base; nucleotides outside the gene matches: 12. This CDR3 is 18 amino acids long. Per the germline V gene, CDR1 is SGHAT and CDR2 is FQDESV (reference sequence). This CDR3 reads CASSFTGRTGIGTDTQYF. Written as DNA, the CDR3 is TGTGCCAGCAGCTTCACCGGTCGGACAGGGATCGGCACAGATACGCAGTATTTT.

This clonotype was recorded a few times. This chain connects TRBV25-1 to TRBJ2-7, with D possibly matching TRBD2 (5 bases). CDR1 MGHDK and CDR2 SYGVNS come from the germline V gene. Trimming pared 6 bases from V and 3 bases from J, leaving 12 bases between. The CDR3 is 13 residues long. CDR3 residues: CASRWSEGYEQYF. In DNA form, the CDR3 reads TGTGCCAGCAGGTGGTCCGAGGGCTACGAGCAGTACTTC.

This clonotype has a count of ten or more. This chain uses TRBV10-3 with TRBJ2-7; 10 bases are a match to TRBD2. This CDR3 region has 17 residues. The germline gives CDR1 ENHRY, CDR2 SYGVKD. V lost 6 bases and J lost 5; bases outside the gene matches: 16. As DNA, the CDR3 is TGTGCCATCAGGAACGCTGGGGCTAGCGGGGGCCGAAACGAGCAGTACTTC. It specifies CAIRNAGASGGRNEQYF.

This CDR3 is CASSLVGMNTEAFF. The CDR3 DNA follows: TGCGCCAGCAGCTTGGTCGGTATGAACACTGAAGCTTTCTTT. This rearrangement joins TRBV5-1 to TRBJ1-1, with D hard to call. The V end was cut by 0 bases, the J end by 0 bases, with 6 bases between. Germline assignment: CDR1 SGHRS and CDR2 YFSETQ. The CDR3 extends over 14 amino acids.

This clonotype was seen ten or more times. The chain joins TRBV12-3 or TRBV12-4 to TRBJ2-3; 7 bases are shared with TRBD2. V was clipped by 5 bases and J by 8 bases; unmatched bases: 16. The CDR3 runs 16 residues. Here the CDR3 reads CASSPDAGTTRGTQYF. CDR3 coding DNA: TGTGCCAGCAGTCCGGATGCCGGGACTACCCGGGGTACGCAGTATTTT.

This chain joins TRBV7-9 and TRBJ2-5; D is unresolved. V was pared by 1 base and J by 12 bases, with 9 bases between. Germline V gene lookup returns CDR1 SEHNR and CDR2 FQNEAQ (reference sequence). CDR3 size: 11 residues. In DNA form, the CDR3 reads TGTGCCAGCAGCTTAGGGCCCGCCGAGTACTTC. Encoded protein: CASSLGPAEYF.

The sample holds many counts of this clonotype. The chain joins TRBV29-1 to TRBJ2-7; no reliable D call. V lost 3 bases, J lost 0 bases, and 3 bases lay in between. This CDR3 contains 11 residues. CDR1 is SQVTM and CDR2 is ANQGSEA in the germline V gene. The chain's CDR3 is CSVDSSYEQYF. The CDR3 DNA is TGCAGCGTTGACAGCTCCTACGAGCAGTACTTC.

This clonotype was seen only a few times. The chain uses TRBV7-9 and TRBJ2-3, with TRBD1 matching over 10 bases. CDR3 length equals 15 residues. Germline-derived CDR1 and CDR2 are SEHNR and FQNEAQ (reference sequence). Trimming cost V 5 bases and J 6 bases; bases outside gene matches: 8. CDR3 in amino acids: CASSPLGQGLDTQYF. The DNA of the CDR3 is TGTGCCAGCAGCCCGCTGGGACAGGGGCTCGATACGCAGTATTTT.

This clonotype was detected a few times. The rearrangement joins TRBV11-2 to TRBJ1-3; 9 positions match TRBD1. CDR1 SGHAT and CDR2 FQNNGV come from the germline V gene. This CDR3 spans 15 amino acids. After removal of 3 bases from V and 2 bases from J, the junction contained 2 bases not matched to a gene. Here the CDR3 DNA reads TGTGCCAGCAGCTTCGGGACAGGGACTGGAAACACCATATATTTT. Translation gives CASSFGTGTGNTIYF.

There are a few counts of this clonotype. The V and J genes are TRBV12-3 or TRBV12-4 and TRBJ2-4; tentative D call: TRBD1 (6 bases). This CDR3 has 13 residues. Trimming pared 3 bases from V and 10 bases from J, leaving 13 bases between. CDR3: CASSLSGDFIQYF. CDR3 sequence (DNA): TGTGCCAGCAGTTTGTCAGGGGATTTTATTCAGTACTTC.

This clonotype was seen more than once but under ten times. V usage is TRBV3-1 and J usage is TRBJ2-7, with D possibly matching TRBD2 (6 bases). Trimming removed 4 bases at V and 1 base at J, with 11 bases between. Germline V gives CDR1 LGHDT, CDR2 YNNKEL (reference sequence). The CDR3 length is 14 residues. The CDR3 DNA reads TGTGCCAGCAGCCCGCGGGACCCTTCCTACGAGCAGTACTTC. Amino acids: CASSPRDPSYEQYF.

This chain joins TRBV3-1 and TRBJ2-6, with 9 bases matching TRBD1. The CDR3 sequence is 16 residues long. The J segment lost 1 base and the V segment lost 8 bases, leaving 6 bases of the junction unmatched. Looked up from germline, CDR1 is LGHDT and CDR2 is YNNKEL (reference sequence). Written as DNA, the CDR3 is TGTGCCAGCGGGAGGACAGGGGATTCTGGGGCCAACGTCCTGACTTTC. Translated, it gives CASGRTGDSGANVLTF.

This clonotype has a single count. This chain joins TRBV6-1 and TRBJ1-5; D is ambiguous. The V gene's germline CDR1 is MNHNS and CDR2 SASEGT. V gave up 10 bases and J gave up 11 bases, with 9 bases separating them. This CDR3 comprises 9 residues. The CDR3 DNA reads TGTGCCACCGGGGAAGCCCAGCATTTT. Translated, it gives CATGEAQHF.

The chain recombines TRBV12-3 or TRBV12-4 with TRBJ1-1; D perhaps matches TRBD1 (6 bases). The CDR3 runs 14 residues. V dropped 4 bases and J dropped 5 bases, with 14 bases sitting between them. The CDR3 DNA is TGTGCCAGCAGTTCAGGTGCGGGGGCAACTGAAGCTTTCTTT. It translates to CASSSGAGATEAFF.

V is TRBV2 and J is TRBJ2-1, with TRBD1 identical over 9 bases. With V trimmed by 6 bases and J by 0 bases, 15 bases remained unmatched. This CDR3 comprises 19 residues. The germline CDR1 and CDR2 sequences are SNHLY and FYNNEI. CDR3 loop: CASSPRTGEKGSSYNEQFF. CDR3 DNA sequence: TGTGCCAGCAGCCCGCGGACAGGGGAGAAGGGCAGCTCCTACAATGAGCAGTTCTTC.

In this sample, this clonotype turned up many times. This rearrangement joins TRBV10-3 to TRBJ1-2, with D tentatively TRBD1 (6 bases). Trimming took 7 bases from V and 0 from J, leaving 18 bases between them. Germline loops: CDR1 ENHRY, CDR2 SYGVKD. The CDR3 is 16 amino acids. CDR3: CAINGGKGGANYGYTF. The CDR3 DNA reads TGTGCCATCAATGGAGGAAAGGGGGGAGCTAACTATGGCTACACCTTC.